The 28 T cell receptor beta chains below were found in one sample sequenced in a study of cytomegalovirus exposure and HLA in healthy donors. Amplification used 60 Vbeta primers and 13 Jbeta primers. Clones were sequenced by immunoSEQ multiplex PCR, and TCRdb holds only the in-frame ones, with some missing. The table records 150,000 to 200,000 clones, roughly 79% of them present only once. Sequencing was carried out using PBMCs. The receptors stem from a woman aged 45-59 years in good health and CMV-seropositive.

The chain joins TRBV4-1 to TRBJ1-2; D gene unclear. Trimming cost V 0 bases and J 8 bases, with 13 bases left between them. The CDR3 runs 14 residues. Germline V gene data show CDR1 as MGHRA and CDR2 as YSYEKL. Here the CDR3 DNA reads TGCGCCAGCAGCCAAGATCCGAGTCGTAAGGGCTACACCTTC. Protein: CASSQDPSRKGYTF.

The CDR3 region is CASSNGGGLPTQYF. The CDR3 bases are TGTGCCAGTAGTAACGGGGGGGGCCTCCCTACGCAGTATTTT. The chain couples TRBV19 to TRBJ2-3, with TRBD2 matching 8 bases. V was pared by 4 bases and J by 8 bases, with 8 bases of the junction left unmatched. The length of the CDR3 is 14 residues. Germline CDR1 is LNHDA and CDR2 is SQIVND (reference sequence).

DNA of the CDR3: TGTGCCAGCAGCGCCCTTAGGGGCCAGCCCCAGCATTTT. Translation: CASSALRGQPQHF. The chain joins TRBV7-9 to TRBJ1-5; D possibly corresponds to TRBD1 (5 bases). The germline V gene has CDR1 SEHNR and CDR2 FQNEAQ (reference sequence). Trimming left V 5 bases short and J 7 bases short, with 12 bases between. The CDR3 loop spans 13 amino acids. The full variable domain, its missing parts supplied by reference TRBV7-9 and TRBJ1-5, is DTGVSQNPRHKITKRGQNVTFRCDPISEHNRLYWYRQTLGQGPEFLTYFQNEAQLEKSRLLSDRFSAERPKGSFSTLEIQRTEQGDSAMYLCASSALRGQPQHFGDGTRLSIL.

The J gene is TRBJ1-1, the V gene TRBV4-1; D unresolved. With 6 bases removed from V and 0 bases from J, the gap between germline ends came to 17 bases. The CDR3 runs to 16 residues. Germline CDR1 reads MGHRA; CDR2 reads YSYEKL. This chain's CDR3 is CASSPGGRTLNTEAFF. CDR3 coding DNA: TGCGCCAGCAGTCCGGGTGGCAGAACTTTGAACACTGAAGCTTTCTTT.

The CDR3 region has the DNA TGTGCCAGCAGCACAACCGGGGGAGGTAACTACGAGCAGTACTTC. Residues: CASSTTGGGNYEQYF. This sequence joins TRBV7-2 and TRBJ2-7; possible D gene TRBD2, 6 bases. V gave up 5 bases and J gave up 3 bases, with 17 bases separating them. Germline V gene sequence: CDR1 SGHTA, CDR2 FQGNSA. The CDR3 totals 15 residues.

V gene TRBV29-1 combines with J gene TRBJ2-7; TRBD2 is a possible D gene (5 bases). This CDR3 contains 15 residues. CDR1 and CDR2 from the germline V gene are SQVTM and ANQGSEA. Trimming took 6 bases from V and 2 from J, leaving 20 bases between them. The CDR3 reads CSVGPRTPGTYEQYF. CDR3 coding DNA: TGCAGCGTGGGCCCTAGGACTCCCGGGACCTACGAGCAGTACTTC.

J is TRBJ2-7 and V is TRBV18; TRBD1 matches at 7 bases. This CDR3 spans 14 amino acids. CDR1 is KGHSH, CDR2 LQKENI, per germline. Trimming removed 5 bases from V and 1 base from J; junction bases left unmatched: 5. In DNA form, the CDR3 reads TGTGCCAGCTCAATAGGACAGGATTCCTACGAGCAGTACTTC. This translates into CASSIGQDSYEQYF.

Here the CDR3 reads CSVEPRGNYGYTF. The CDR3 coding sequence is TGCAGCGTTGAACCCCGGGGAAACTATGGCTACACCTTC. The chain uses TRBV29-1 and TRBJ1-2, with unresolved D. This CDR3 comprises 13 residues. V was trimmed by 2 bases and J by 2 bases, leaving 9 bases between them. Germline values: CDR1 SQVTM, CDR2 ANQGSEA.

This clone has only a few counts. The CDR3 DNA reads TGTGCCAGCAGTTCTCCACTGACAGGGGTATCCAATGAGCAGTTCTTC. Translation: CASSSPLTGVSNEQFF. The chain uses TRBV28 and TRBJ2-1; 8 nucleotides line up with TRBD1. The CDR3 is 16 residues long. V lost 4 bases and J lost 6; bases outside the gene matches: 11. In germline, CDR1 is MDHEN, CDR2 SYDVKM.

There are a few counts of this clone. The genes are TRBV28 and TRBJ2-7; 11 nucleotides line up with TRBD1. CDR1 is MDHEN, CDR2 SYDVKM, per germline. The CDR3 is made up of 14 amino acids. Trimming removed 5 bases from V and 3 bases from J; junction bases left unmatched: 3. The CDR3 loop is CASSRDRGIYEQYF. The CDR3, as DNA: TGTGCCAGCAGTCGGGACAGGGGGATCTACGAGCAGTACTTC. Full variable domain (outside the CDR3, taken from reference TRBV28 and TRBJ2-7): DVKVTQSSRYLVKRTGEKVFLECVQDMDHENMFWYRQDPGLGLRLIYFSYDVKMKEKGDIPEGYSVSREKKERFSLILESASTNQTSMYLCASSRDRGIYEQYFGPGTRLTVT.

J is TRBJ2-7 and V is TRBV7-9; tentatively, D is TRBD1 (6 bases). The germline CDR1 and CDR2 sequences are SEHNR and FQNEAQ (reference sequence). V lost 3 bases and J lost 5, with 26 bases in between. The CDR3 runs to 18 residues. Written as DNA, the CDR3 is TGTGCCAGCAGCTTGGTCCTTTTGGACAGCTTGTCTTTCAACGAGCAGTACTTC. Translated: CASSLVLLDSLSFNEQYF.

The chain recombines TRBV4-1 with TRBJ2-1; TRBD2 might be the D (6 bases). The V and J ends lost 1 base and 0 bases respectively, with 16 bases between them. Germline V CDR1 and CDR2: MGHRA, YSYEKL. This CDR3 has 18 amino acids. CDR3 coding DNA: TGCGCCAGCAGCCAAGTTTCCGCGGGAACGAGCTCCTACAATGAGCAGTTCTTC. This sequence encodes CASSQVSAGTSSYNEQFF.

The chain joins TRBV5-4 to TRBJ2-5; 10 bases are shared with TRBD2. J gave up 5 bases and V 3 bases, and 4 bases lay outside the gene matches. Germline V lookup: CDR1 SGHNT, CDR2 YYREEE (reference sequence). The CDR3 covers 14 residues. The CDR3 DNA sequence: TGTGCCAGCAGCTCTAGCGGGGGTGGGGAGACCCAGTACTTC. This translates into CASSSSGGGETQYF.

The gene calls are TRBV5-6 and TRBJ2-1; 8 bases line up with TRBD2. Germline loops: CDR1 SGHDT, CDR2 YYEEEE. V lost 0 bases and J lost 4; bases outside the gene matches: 6. The CDR3 spans 16 residues. The CDR3: CASSLAAGGNYNEQFF. Written as DNA, the CDR3 is TGTGCCAGCAGCTTGGCGGCGGGAGGAAATTACAATGAGCAGTTCTTC.

This chain joins TRBV7-8 and TRBJ2-3, with 8 positions matching TRBD1. This CDR3 has 16 residues. The V gene end was trimmed by 2 bases and the J gene end by 3 bases; junction bases not matched to a gene: 7. The germline V gene has CDR1 SGHVS and CDR2 FQNEAQ. CDR3 loop: CASSLQGALGTDTQYF. As DNA, the CDR3 is TGTGCCAGCAGCTTACAGGGGGCCCTAGGGACAGATACGCAGTATTTT. Full variable domain (missing parts from reference TRBV7-8 and TRBJ2-3): GAGVSQSPRYKVAKRGQDVALRCDPISGHVSLFWYQQALGQGPEFLTYFQNEAQLDKSGLPSDRFFAERPEGSVSTLKIQRTQQEDSAVYLCASSLQGALGTDTQYFGPGTRLTVL.

This rearrangement joins TRBV7-9 to TRBJ2-7; no clear D gene. This CDR3 is built from 14 residues. V gave up 2 bases and J gave up 1 base, with 9 bases separating them. Germline CDR1 and CDR2: SEHNR and FQNEAQ (reference sequence). The CDR3 DNA sequence: TGTGCCAGCAGCTTAATGGGCTCATCCTACGAGCAGTACTTC. Encoded protein: CASSLMGSSYEQYF.

The genes are TRBV5-1 and TRBJ2-2, with TRBD2 matching over 9 bases. V shed 0 bases, J shed 6 bases, and the junction held 6 bases outside the gene matches. CDR3 length: 16 residues. Germline V lookup: CDR1 SGHRS, CDR2 YFSETQ. CDR3 in amino acids: CASSLEASGVAGELFF. CDR3 DNA: TGCGCCAGCAGCTTGGAGGCTAGCGGGGTAGCCGGGGAGCTGTTTTTT.

The CDR3 sequence: CATSREATGTEKLFF. The CDR3 DNA is TGTGCCACCAGCAGAGAGGCGACAGGGACTGAAAAACTGTTTTTT. V and J are TRBV15 and TRBJ1-4; 7 nucleotides line up with TRBD1. CDR1 is LNHNV, CDR2 YYDKDF, per germline (reference sequence). CDR3 length: 15 amino acids. With 0 bases clipped from V and 7 bases from J, the junction kept 5 bases outside the gene matches.

The chain is built from TRBV5-1 and TRBJ2-5; D possibly corresponds to TRBD2 (5 bases). The CDR3 is made up of 15 amino acids. Germline V gene sequence: CDR1 SGHRS, CDR2 YFSETQ. Trimming stripped 0 bases from V and 5 bases from J, with 14 bases between. DNA for the CDR3: TGCGCCAGCAGCTTGGCCGGGCGGTCGGGGGAGACCCAGTACTTC. It translates to CASSLAGRSGETQYF.

This clone was counted only a few times. V and J are TRBV19 and TRBJ1-6, with D perhaps TRBD1 (6 bases). V lost 4 bases, J lost 7 bases, and 14 bases lay in between. Germline assignment: CDR1 LNHDA and CDR2 SQIVND (reference sequence). There are 15 residues in the CDR3. CDR3 sequence (DNA): TGTGCCAGTAGTAGCGGAGACAGGACCAATTCACCCCTCCACTTT. It translates to CASSSGDRTNSPLHF.

The chain joins TRBV7-6 to TRBJ2-7, with D perhaps TRBD2 (6 bases). In germline, CDR1 is SGHVS, CDR2 FNYEAQ. The CDR3 extends over 13 amino acids. Trimming took off 5 bases at V and 3 bases at J, with 11 bases between the two ends. The CDR3 sequence is CASSANGGYEQYF. Here the CDR3 DNA reads TGTGCCAGCAGCGCGAACGGGGGCTACGAGCAGTACTTC.

This clone has just one count. The chain couples TRBV28 to TRBJ1-1, with 9 bases identical to TRBD1. Losses at the gene ends were 6 bases for V and 7 bases for J; bases not matched to a gene: 12. Germline V CDR1 and CDR2: MDHEN, SYDVKM. This CDR3 region has 15 residues. CDR3 DNA sequence: TGTGCCAGCAGAATCTCGGGACAGGGTAGAGGTGAAGCTTTCTTT. This encodes CASRISGQGRGEAFF.

The chain uses TRBV7-2 and TRBJ2-5; D might be TRBD2 (6 bases). CDR1 and CDR2 (germline): SGHTA, FQGNSA. This CDR3 has 16 amino acids. Between the trimmed V and J ends, which lost 5 bases and 4 bases, there was a span of 20 bases. The CDR3: CASSPAGRGFIETQYF. For the CDR3, the DNA is TGTGCCAGCAGCCCAGCGGGTAGGGGTTTCATAGAGACCCAGTACTTC.

The chain recombines TRBV6-5 with TRBJ2-7; D perhaps matches TRBD2 (6 bases). Germline V gives CDR1 MNHEY, CDR2 SVGAGI. Trimming stripped 5 bases from V and 2 bases from J, with 7 bases between. CDR3 length: 12 amino acids. CDR3 sequence reads: CASSGGAYEQYF. CDR3 nucleotide sequence: TGTGCCAGCAGTGGCGGGGCCTACGAGCAGTACTTC.

This sequence joins TRBV11-2 and TRBJ1-6, with no clear D. The CDR3 is 15 amino acids. Germline lookup yields CDR1 SGHAT and CDR2 FQNNGV. Between the trimmed V and J ends, which lost 4 bases and 3 bases, there was a span of 10 bases. In DNA, the CDR3 is TGTGCCAGCAGCTCCCGTCGGGGCTATAATTCACCCCTCCACTTT. Translation: CASSSRRGYNSPLHF.

This clone occurred a few times. This chain uses TRBV28 with TRBJ2-3; 9 bases are shared with TRBD1. Germline-derived CDR1 and CDR2 are MDHEN and SYDVKM. J lost 4 bases, V lost 6 bases, and 8 bases had no gene match. The CDR3 sequence is 15 residues long. CDR3 nucleotide sequence: TGTGCCAGCAGGGGACAGGGAATCTCCGCAGATACGCAGTATTTT. It codes for CASRGQGISADTQYF. Drawing the rest from reference TRBV28 and TRBJ2-3, the complete variable domain is DVKVTQSSRYLVKRTGEKVFLECVQDMDHENMFWYRQDPGLGLRLIYFSYDVKMKEKGDIPEGYSVSREKKERFSLILESASTNQTSMYLCASRGQGISADTQYFGPGTRLTVL.

For the CDR3, the DNA is TGTGCCAGCAGCGTAGACAGGGGCGGACAGACCCAGTACTTC. It is translated as CASSVDRGGQTQYF. The chain joins TRBV9 to TRBJ2-5; 7 nucleotides line up with TRBD1. The germline V gene has CDR1 SGDLS and CDR2 YYNGEE. V trimming: 0 bases; J trimming: 6 bases; junction bases outside the gene matches: 5. CDR3 size: 14 residues.

This sequence joins TRBV2 and TRBJ1-3, with D maybe TRBD1 (5 bases). The V and J ends lost 11 bases and 0 bases respectively, with 14 bases between them. Germline CDR1 and CDR2: SNHLY and FYNNEI. The CDR3 is made up of 14 amino acids. In nucleotides, the CDR3 is TGTGCCGGTGCGCAGGGCCTCTCTGGAAACACCATATATTTT. Amino acids: CAGAQGLSGNTIYF.